This T cell receptor (beta chain) originates from a study of T cell responses to AZD1222 COVID-19 vaccine. Libraries were prepared by immunoSEQ multiplex PCR; TCRdb keeps only in-frame clonotypes and omits some of them. The table includes roughly 80,000 clones, almost 90% detected once. Germline lookup yields CDR1 LGHNA and CDR2 YSLEER. The CDR3 covers 16 residues. Trimming cost V 0 bases and J 3 bases, with 14 bases left between them. The sequencing used peripheral blood, collected 28 days after the second AZD1222 dose. This receptor was taken from an adult who received the AZD1222 COVID-19 vaccine. The chain joins TRBV4-3 to TRBJ1-2; D is possibly TRBD1 (6 bases). CDR3 DNA: TGCGCCAGCAGCCAAGATGGGGGGGGCTCCTACTATGGCTACACCTTC. Protein product: CASSQDGGGSYYGYTF.